This T cell receptor (beta chain) was observed in a study of blood T cell repertoires in COVID-19. Study-level information: T cells, B-cell-depleted T cells, or PBMCs supplied cDNA or gDNA.

As handled by the study authors: Estimates of nucleated cell counts were drawn from the amplification of reference gene primers. Data came from immunoSEQ multiplex PCR; TCRdb stores just in-frame clones and leaves some out. D and trimming were read from the DNA, whereas the V and J calls and clone size are those reported in that table. The repertoire holds 150,000 to 200,000 clones, with 75% to 90% as singletons. Participants came from about 23 US areas, aged roughly 18 to 95 years. Within the 2 weeks before study entry, each person in the exposed group met a COVID-19 case. Trimming took off 4 bases at V and 5 bases at J, with 9 bases between the two ends. CDR1 SGHNT and CDR2 YYREEE come from the germline V gene (reference sequence). The length of the CDR3 is 12 residues. This clone has just a few counts.

What was sequenced was PBMCs or T cells enriched from blood (not recorded which). The receptor was derived from a man aged 65 to 79 who had been exposed to COVID-19. The chain joins TRBV5-4 to TRBJ1-1; no definite D call. CDR3 in amino acids: CASSGLNTEAFF. As DNA, the CDR3 is TGTGCCAGCAGCGGCTTAAATACTGAAGCTTTCTTT.